This T cell receptor beta chain was profiled in a study of neurological immune-mediated disorders. Points from the study as a whole: No sharing of CDR3 amino acid sequences was observed among expanded clones across subjects, suggesting private repertoires in all groups.

This CDR3 is 14 amino acids long. Trimming removed 2 bases from V and 0 bases from J, with 5 bases in between. CDR1 LGHDT and CDR2 YNNKEL come from the germline V gene (reference sequence). TCRdb independently ran MiXCR on the 5' RACE reads; one entry per CDR3 protein. Among about 66,000 distinct CDR3 sequences, around 4.2% were seen once, and the ten largest hold 1% to 1.5%. This clonotype has ten or more counts. Antigen: not known. The material sequenced was PBMCs. The rearrangement uses TRBV3-1 and TRBJ1-3; D uncertain. The sequence was collected from a man younger than 45 with multiple sclerosis. CDR3 nucleotide sequence: TGTGCCAGCAGCCAAATCAACTCTGGAAACACCATATATTTT. Protein sequence: CASSQINSGNTIYF.